A single sample is the source of the 3 T cell receptor beta chains below, sequenced in a study of post-analysis software for immune sequencing data. Whole-study results and caveats: There were a few TRBV segments more frequent in patients than controls, and TRBV5-6, TRBV5-1 and TRBV20-1 were among them.

For these receptors, no antigen is known. Presence of unique molecular identifiers characterized the TCR beta cDNA libraries. One entry per CDR3 protein results from TCRdb running MiXCR on the PCR reads. Among roughly 700,000 distinct CDR3 sequences listed, around 27% were seen once. The sequencing sample was made of blood. Source of these receptors: a girl between 5 and 17 years old with multiple sclerosis.

The rearrangement joins TRBV29-1 to TRBJ1-1; D possibly corresponds to TRBD1 (5 bases). The germline CDR1 and CDR2 sequences are SQVTM and ANQGSEA. This CDR3 is built from 12 residues. V was trimmed by 5 bases and J by 1 base, leaving 8 bases between them. Written as DNA, the CDR3 is TGCAGCGTTCGGACAACGAACACTGAAGCTTTCTTT. Its translation is CSVRTTNTEAFF.

This clonotype was detected a few times. This chain connects TRBV10-3 to TRBJ2-5; TRBD2 matches at 9 bases. The CDR3 sequence is 15 residues long. Germline V gene sequence: CDR1 ENHRY, CDR2 SYGVKD. Unmatched junction bases numbered 5, after V lost 5 bases and J lost 1 base. The CDR3 DNA reads as TGTGCCATCAGTACACAGACTAGCGGCCAAGAGACCCAGTACTTC. As protein: CAISTQTSGQETQYF.

In DNA, the CDR3 is TGTGCCAGCAGTTGGGGACAGGTAGAAGAGACCCAGTACTTC. Amino acid sequence: CASSWGQVEETQYF. The V gene is TRBV28, the J gene TRBJ2-5; 8 bases align to TRBD1. Losses at the gene ends were 4 bases for V and 3 bases for J; bases not matched to a gene: 4. The germline V gene encodes CDR1 MDHEN and CDR2 SYDVKM. CDR3 size: 14 residues.